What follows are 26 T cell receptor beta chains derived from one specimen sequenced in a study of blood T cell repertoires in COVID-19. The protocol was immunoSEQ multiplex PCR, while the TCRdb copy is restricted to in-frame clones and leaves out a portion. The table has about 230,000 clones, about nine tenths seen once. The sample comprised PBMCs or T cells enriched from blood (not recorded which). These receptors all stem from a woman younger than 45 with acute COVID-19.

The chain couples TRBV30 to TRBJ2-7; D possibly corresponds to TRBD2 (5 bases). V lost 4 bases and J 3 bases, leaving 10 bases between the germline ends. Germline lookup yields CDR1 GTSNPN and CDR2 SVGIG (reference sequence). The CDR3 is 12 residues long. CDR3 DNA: TGTGCCTGGAACCGCCGGGACTACGAGCAGTACTTC. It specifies CAWNRRDYEQYF. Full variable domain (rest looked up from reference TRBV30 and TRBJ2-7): SQTIHQWPATLVQPVGSPLSLECTVEGTSNPNLYWYRQAAGRGLQLLFYSVGIGQISSEVPQNLSASRPQDRQFILSSKKLLLSDSGFYLCAWNRRDYEQYFGPGTRLTVT.

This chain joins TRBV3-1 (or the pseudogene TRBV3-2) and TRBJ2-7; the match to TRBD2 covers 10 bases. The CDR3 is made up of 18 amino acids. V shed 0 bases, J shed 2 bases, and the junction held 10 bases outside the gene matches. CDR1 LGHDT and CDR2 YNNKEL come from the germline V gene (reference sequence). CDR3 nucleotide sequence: TGTGCCAGCAGCCAAGATTACCTAGCGGGGGCCACGACCTACGAGCAGTACTTC. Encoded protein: CASSQDYLAGATTYEQYF.

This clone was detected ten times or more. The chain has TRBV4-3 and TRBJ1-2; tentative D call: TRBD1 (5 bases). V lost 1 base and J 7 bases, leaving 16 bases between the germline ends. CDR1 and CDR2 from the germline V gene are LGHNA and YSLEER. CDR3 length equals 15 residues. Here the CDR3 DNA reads TGCGCCAGCAGCCAAGCGCGGGACCGTATATTTGGCTACACCTTC. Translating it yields CASSQARDRIFGYTF.

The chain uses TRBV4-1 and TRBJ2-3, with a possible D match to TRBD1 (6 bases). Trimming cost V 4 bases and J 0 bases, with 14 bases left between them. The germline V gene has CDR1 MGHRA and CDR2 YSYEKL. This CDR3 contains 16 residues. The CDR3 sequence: CASSRGTQASTDTQYF. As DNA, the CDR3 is TGCGCCAGCAGCCGGGGGACACAAGCTAGCACAGATACGCAGTATTTT.

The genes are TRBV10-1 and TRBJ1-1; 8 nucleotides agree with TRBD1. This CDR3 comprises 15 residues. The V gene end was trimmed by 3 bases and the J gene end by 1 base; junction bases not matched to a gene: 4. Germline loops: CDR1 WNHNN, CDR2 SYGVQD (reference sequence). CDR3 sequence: CASSDRGLSNTEAFF. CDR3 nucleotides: TGCGCCAGCAGTGACAGGGGGCTATCGAACACTGAAGCTTTCTTT.

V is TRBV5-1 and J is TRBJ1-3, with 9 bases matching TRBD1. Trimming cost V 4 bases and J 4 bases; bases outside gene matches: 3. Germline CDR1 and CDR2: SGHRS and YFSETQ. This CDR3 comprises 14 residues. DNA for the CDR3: TGCGCCAGCAGCACAGGGGGCGAGGGAAACACCATATATTTT. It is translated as CASSTGGEGNTIYF. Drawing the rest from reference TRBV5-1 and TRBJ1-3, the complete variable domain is KAGVTQTPRYLIKTRGQQVTLSCSPISGHRSVSWYQQTPGQGLQFLFEYFSETQRNKGNFPGRFSGRQFSNSRSEMNVSTLELGDSALYLCASSTGGEGNTIYFGEGSWLTVV.

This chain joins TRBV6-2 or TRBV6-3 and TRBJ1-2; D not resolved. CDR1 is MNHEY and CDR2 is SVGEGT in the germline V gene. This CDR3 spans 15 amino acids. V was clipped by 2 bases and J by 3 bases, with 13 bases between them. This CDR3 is CASSYVEGSYYGYTF. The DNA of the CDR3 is TGTGCCAGCAGTTACGTCGAGGGATCTTACTATGGCTACACCTTC.

The CDR3 here is CASSFPGQGSPLHF. The CDR3 DNA reads as TGTGCCAGCAGCTTTCCGGGACAGGGATCACCCCTCCACTTT. The chain uses TRBV7-9 and TRBJ1-6; 9 nucleotides agree with TRBD1. Trimming removed 3 bases from V and 10 bases from J; junction bases left unmatched: 4. The germline CDR1 and CDR2 sequences are SEHNR and FQNEAQ (reference sequence). CDR3 length: 14 amino acids.

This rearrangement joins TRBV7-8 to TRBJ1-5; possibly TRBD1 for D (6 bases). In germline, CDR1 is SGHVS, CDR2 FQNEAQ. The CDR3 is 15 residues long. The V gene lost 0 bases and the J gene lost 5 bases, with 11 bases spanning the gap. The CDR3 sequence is CASSLAGRGHQPQHF. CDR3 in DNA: TGTGCCAGCAGCTTAGCGGGCAGGGGACATCAGCCCCAGCATTTT.

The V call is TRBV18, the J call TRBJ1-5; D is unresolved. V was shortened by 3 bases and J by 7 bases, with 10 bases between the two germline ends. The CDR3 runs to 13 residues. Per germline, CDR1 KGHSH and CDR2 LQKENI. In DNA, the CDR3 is TGTGCCAGCTCACCTGCGGGAGAGCAGCCCCAGCATTTT. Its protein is CASSPAGEQPQHF.

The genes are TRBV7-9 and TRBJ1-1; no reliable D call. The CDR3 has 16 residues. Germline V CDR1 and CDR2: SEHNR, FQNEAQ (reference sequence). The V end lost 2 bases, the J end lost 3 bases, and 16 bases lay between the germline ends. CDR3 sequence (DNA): TGTGCCAGCAGCTTATTCCCACGGGTCTGGGACACTGAAGCTTTCTTT. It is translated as CASSLFPRVWDTEAFF.

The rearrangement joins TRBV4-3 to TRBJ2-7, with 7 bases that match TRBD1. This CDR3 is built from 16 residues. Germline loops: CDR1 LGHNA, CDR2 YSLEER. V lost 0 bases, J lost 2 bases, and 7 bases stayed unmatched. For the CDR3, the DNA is TGCGCCAGCAGCCAAGATCTGGACAGGAGCCCCTACGAGCAGTACTTC. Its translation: CASSQDLDRSPYEQYF.

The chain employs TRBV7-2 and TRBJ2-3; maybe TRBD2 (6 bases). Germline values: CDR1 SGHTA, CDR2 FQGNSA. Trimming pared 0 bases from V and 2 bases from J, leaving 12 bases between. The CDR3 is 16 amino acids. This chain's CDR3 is CASSLATGGLTDTQYF. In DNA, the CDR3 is TGTGCCAGCAGCTTAGCTACCGGGGGTCTCACAGATACGCAGTATTTT. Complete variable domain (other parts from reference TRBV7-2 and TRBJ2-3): GAGVSQSPSNKVTEKGKDVELRCDPISGHTALYWYRQSLGQGLEFLIYFQGNSAPDKSGLPSDRFSAERTGGSVSTLTIQRTQQEDSAVYLCASSLATGGLTDTQYFGPGTRLTVL.

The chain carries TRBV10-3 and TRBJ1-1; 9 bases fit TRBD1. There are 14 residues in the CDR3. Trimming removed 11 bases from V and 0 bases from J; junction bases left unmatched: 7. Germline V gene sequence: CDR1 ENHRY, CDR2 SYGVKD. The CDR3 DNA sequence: TGTGCCGTACACGGACAGGGGATGAACACTGAAGCTTTCTTT. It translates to CAVHGQGMNTEAFF.

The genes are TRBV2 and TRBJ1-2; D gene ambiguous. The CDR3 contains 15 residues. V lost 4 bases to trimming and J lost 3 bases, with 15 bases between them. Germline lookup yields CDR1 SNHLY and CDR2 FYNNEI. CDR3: CASSAFGSAYYGYTF. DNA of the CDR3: TGTGCCAGCAGTGCCTTCGGTTCTGCTTACTATGGCTACACCTTC.

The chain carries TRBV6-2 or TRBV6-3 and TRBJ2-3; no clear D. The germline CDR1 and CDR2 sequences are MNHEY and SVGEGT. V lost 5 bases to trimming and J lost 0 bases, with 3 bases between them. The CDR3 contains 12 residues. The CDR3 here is CASSSSTDTQYF. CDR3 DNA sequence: TGTGCCAGCAGTAGCAGCACAGATACGCAGTATTTT.

In DNA form, the CDR3 reads TGTGCCTGGATGGTCCCGGTCTCACCCCTCCACTTT. Translation gives CAWMVPVSPLHF. This chain connects TRBV30 to TRBJ1-6; no clear D gene. Trimming pared 4 bases from V and 10 bases from J, leaving 11 bases between. The length of the CDR3 is 12 residues. Germline assignment: CDR1 GTSNPN and CDR2 SVGIG (reference sequence).

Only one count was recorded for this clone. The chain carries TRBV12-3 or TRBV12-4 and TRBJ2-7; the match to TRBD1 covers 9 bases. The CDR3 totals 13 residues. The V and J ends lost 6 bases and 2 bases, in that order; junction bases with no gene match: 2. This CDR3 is CASRGTGPYEQYF. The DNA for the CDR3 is TGTGCCAGCAGGGGGACAGGGCCCTACGAGCAGTACTTC.

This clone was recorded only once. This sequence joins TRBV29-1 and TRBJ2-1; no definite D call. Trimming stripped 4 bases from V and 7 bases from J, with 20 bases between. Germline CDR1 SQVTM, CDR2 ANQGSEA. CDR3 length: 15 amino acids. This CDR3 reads CSVAWPGVAANEQFF. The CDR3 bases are TGCAGCGTTGCCTGGCCGGGTGTGGCAGCGAATGAGCAGTTCTTC.

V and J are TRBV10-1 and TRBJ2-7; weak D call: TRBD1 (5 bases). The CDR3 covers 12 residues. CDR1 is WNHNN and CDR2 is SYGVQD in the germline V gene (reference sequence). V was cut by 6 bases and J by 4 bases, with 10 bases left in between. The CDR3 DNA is TGCGCCAGCAGCCAAACAGGTTACGAGCAGTACTTC. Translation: CASSQTGYEQYF.

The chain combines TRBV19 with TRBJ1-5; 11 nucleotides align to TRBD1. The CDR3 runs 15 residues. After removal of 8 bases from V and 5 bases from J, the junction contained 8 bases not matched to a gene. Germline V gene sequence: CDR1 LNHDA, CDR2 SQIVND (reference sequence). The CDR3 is CASSEGQGGDQPQHF. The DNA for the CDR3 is TGTGCCAGTTCGGAGGGACAGGGGGGAGATCAGCCCCAGCATTTT.

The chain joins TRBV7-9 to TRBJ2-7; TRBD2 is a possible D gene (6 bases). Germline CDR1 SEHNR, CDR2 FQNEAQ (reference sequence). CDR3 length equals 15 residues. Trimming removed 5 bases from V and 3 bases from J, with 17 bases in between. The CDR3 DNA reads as TGTGCCAGCAGCCAAAGCCGGGACGGGGGCTACGAGCAGTACTTC. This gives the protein CASSQSRDGGYEQYF.

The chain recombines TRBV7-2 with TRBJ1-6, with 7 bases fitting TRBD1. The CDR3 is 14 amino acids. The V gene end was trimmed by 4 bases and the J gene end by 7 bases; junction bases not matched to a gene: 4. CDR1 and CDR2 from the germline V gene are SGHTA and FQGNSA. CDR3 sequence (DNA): TGTGCCAGCAGCTCCGACAGGGTGAATTCACCCCTCCACTTT. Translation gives CASSSDRVNSPLHF. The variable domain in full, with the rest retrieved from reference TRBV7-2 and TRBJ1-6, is GAGVSQSPSNKVTEKGKDVELRCDPISGHTALYWYRQSLGQGLEFLIYFQGNSAPDKSGLPSDRFSAERTGGSVSTLTIQRTQQEDSAVYLCASSSDRVNSPLHFGNGTRLTVT.

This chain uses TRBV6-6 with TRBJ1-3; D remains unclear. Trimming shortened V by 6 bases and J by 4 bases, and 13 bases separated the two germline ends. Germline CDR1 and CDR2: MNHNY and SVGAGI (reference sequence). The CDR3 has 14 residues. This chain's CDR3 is CASRDIGVGNTIYF. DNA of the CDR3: TGTGCCAGCAGAGACATCGGGGTAGGAAACACCATATATTTT.

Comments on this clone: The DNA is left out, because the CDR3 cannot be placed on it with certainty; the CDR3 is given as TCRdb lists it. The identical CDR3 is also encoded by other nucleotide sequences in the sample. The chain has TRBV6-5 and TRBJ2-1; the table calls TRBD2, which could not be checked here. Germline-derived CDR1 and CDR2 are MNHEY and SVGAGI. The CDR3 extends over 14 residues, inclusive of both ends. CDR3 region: CASSSSGAYNEQFF.

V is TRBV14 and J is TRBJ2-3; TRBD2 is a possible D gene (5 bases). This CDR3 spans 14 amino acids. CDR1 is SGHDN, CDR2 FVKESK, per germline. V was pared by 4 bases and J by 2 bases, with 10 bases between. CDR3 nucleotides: TGTGCCAGCAGCCGAGGACTGCTCACAGATACGCAGTATTTT. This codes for CASSRGLLTDTQYF.